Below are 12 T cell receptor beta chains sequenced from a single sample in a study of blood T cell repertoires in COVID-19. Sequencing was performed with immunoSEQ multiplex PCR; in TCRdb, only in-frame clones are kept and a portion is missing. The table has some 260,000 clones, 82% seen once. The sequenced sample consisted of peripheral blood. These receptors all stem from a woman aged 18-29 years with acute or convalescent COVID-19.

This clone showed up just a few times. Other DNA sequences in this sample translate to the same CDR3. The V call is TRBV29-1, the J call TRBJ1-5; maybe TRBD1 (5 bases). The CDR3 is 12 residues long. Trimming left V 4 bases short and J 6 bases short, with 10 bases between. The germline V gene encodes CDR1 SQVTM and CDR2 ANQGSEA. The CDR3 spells CSVAGGGQPQHF. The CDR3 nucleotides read TGCAGCGTTGCGGGGGGAGGTCAGCCCCAGCATTTT.

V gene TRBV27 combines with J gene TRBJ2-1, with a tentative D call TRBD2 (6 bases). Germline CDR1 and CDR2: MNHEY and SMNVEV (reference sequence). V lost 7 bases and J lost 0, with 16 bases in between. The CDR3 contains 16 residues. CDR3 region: CASTWAGQSSYNEQFF. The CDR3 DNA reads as TGTGCCAGCACATGGGCGGGGCAAAGCTCCTACAATGAGCAGTTCTTC.

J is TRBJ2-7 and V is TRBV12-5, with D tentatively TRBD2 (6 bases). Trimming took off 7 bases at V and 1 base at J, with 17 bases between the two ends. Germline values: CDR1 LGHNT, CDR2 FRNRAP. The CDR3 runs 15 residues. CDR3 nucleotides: TGTGCTAGTGTACTGGGGCGGGAAGGATCCTACGAGCAGTACTTC. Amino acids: CASVLGREGSYEQYF.

The DNA for the CDR3 is TGTGCCAGCTCCCTGGCTAGCAATCAGCCCCAGCATTTT. Protein: CASSLASNQPQHF. The chain employs TRBV18 and TRBJ1-5; the D is unclear. V shed 6 bases and J shed 0 bases, with 6 bases lying between them. In germline, CDR1 is KGHSH, CDR2 LQKENI. The CDR3 runs 13 residues.

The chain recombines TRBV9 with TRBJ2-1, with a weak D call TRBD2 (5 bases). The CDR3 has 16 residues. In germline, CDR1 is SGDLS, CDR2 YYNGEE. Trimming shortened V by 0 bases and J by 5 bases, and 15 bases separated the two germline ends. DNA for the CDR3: TGTGCCAGCAGCGTAGGGGTAGCATTGAGGGACAATGAGCAGTTCTTC. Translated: CASSVGVALRDNEQFF.

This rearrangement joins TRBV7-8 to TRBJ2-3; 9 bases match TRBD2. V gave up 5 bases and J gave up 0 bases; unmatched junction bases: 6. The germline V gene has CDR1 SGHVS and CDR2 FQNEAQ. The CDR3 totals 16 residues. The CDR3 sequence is CASSTWTSVSTDTQYF. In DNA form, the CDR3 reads TGTGCCAGCAGCACCTGGACTAGCGTGAGCACAGATACGCAGTATTTT.

Here the CDR3 DNA reads TGTGCCAGCAGTTACTCGGCGGATCAGCCCCAGCATTTT. Translating it yields CASSYSADQPQHF. V usage is TRBV6-5 and J usage is TRBJ1-5; D uncertain. The CDR3 length is 13 residues. V was shortened by 0 bases and J by 5 bases, with 5 bases between the two germline ends. The V gene's germline CDR1 is MNHEY and CDR2 SVGAGI.

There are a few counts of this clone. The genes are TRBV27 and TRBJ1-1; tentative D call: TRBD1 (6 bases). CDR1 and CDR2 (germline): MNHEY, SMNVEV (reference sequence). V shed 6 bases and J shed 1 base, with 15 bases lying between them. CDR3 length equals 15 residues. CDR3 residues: CASSSNRQANTEAFF. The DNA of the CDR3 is TGTGCCAGCAGCTCTAATCGACAGGCGAACACTGAAGCTTTCTTT.

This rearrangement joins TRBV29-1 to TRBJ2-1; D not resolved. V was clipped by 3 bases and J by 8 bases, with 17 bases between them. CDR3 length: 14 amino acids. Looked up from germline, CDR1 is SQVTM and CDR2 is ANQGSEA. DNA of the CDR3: TGCAGCGTTGAGGGTGGAGACCGAGGCTATGAGCAGTTCTTC. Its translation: CSVEGGDRGYEQFF.

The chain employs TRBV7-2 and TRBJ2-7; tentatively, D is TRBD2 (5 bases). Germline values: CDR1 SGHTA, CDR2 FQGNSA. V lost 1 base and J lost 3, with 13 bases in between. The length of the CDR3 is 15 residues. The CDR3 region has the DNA TGTGCCAGCAGCTTAGGGTCAGAGGGCGGCTACGAGCAGTACTTC. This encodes CASSLGSEGGYEQYF.

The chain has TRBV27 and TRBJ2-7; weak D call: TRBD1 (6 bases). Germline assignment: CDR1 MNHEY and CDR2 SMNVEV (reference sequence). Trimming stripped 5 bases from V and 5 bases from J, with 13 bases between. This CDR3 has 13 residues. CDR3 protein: CASSLSGGDEQYF. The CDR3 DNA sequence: TGTGCCAGCAGTCTTTCTGGGGGCGACGAGCAGTACTTC.

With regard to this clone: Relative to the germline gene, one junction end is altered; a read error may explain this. CDR3 DNA: TGTGCCAGCAGCCCACCTTGGGCAGGCTCCAACGAGCAGTACTTC. Encoded protein: CASSPPWAGSNEQYF. The chain joins TRBV6-5 to TRBJ2-7; D is uncertain. CDR3 length: 15 residues. From germline, CDR1 is MNHEY and CDR2 SVGAGI.